Sequencing of this TCR beta chain was carried out in a study of blood T cell repertoires in COVID-19. Enrollment of patients from Seattle took place during active infection, with longitudinal follow-up. CDR3 length equals 14 residues. Germline V gene lookup returns CDR1 LGHNT and CDR2 FRNRAP. With 4 bases clipped from V and 7 bases from J, the junction kept 6 bases outside the gene matches. Authors' analysis steps: Reference gene primer amplification gave nucleated cell count estimates. Only in-frame clones appear in the TCRdb table, and some are missing; sequencing was by immunoSEQ multiplex PCR. V and J calls and clone size come straight from that table; D and trimming were deduced from the DNA. Of around 210,000 clones detected, around four fifths appear once; the ten largest clones hold about 0.95%.

The genes are TRBV12-5 and TRBJ2-1; 8 bases are shared with TRBD1. The receptor was isolated from a man aged 60 to 69 with COVID-19, enrolled during active disease. Input material: peripheral blood. The CDR3 sequence is CASGSGQGKNEQFF. The CDR3 bases are TGTGCTAGTGGTTCCGGACAGGGTAAGAATGAGCAGTTCTTC.